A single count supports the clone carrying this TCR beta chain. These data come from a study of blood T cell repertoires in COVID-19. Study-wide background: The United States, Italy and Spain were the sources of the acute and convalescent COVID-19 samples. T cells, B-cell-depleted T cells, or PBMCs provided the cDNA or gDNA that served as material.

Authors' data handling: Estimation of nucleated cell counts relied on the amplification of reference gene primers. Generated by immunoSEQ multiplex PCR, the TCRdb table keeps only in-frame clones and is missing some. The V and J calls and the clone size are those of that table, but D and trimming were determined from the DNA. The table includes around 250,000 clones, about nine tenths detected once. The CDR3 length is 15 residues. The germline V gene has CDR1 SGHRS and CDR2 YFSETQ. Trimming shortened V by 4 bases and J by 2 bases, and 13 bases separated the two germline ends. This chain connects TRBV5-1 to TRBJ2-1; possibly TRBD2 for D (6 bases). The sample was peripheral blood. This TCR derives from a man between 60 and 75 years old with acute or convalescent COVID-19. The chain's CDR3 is CASSRERVTYNEQFF. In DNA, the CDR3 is TGCGCCAGCAGCCGCGAGCGGGTTACCTACAATGAGCAGTTCTTC.